This entry lists 30 T cell receptor beta chains sequenced from one sample in a study of cytotoxic CD8 clonotypes in ibrutinib-treated CLL. Some clones are missing from TCRdb's copy, which holds only in-frame ones; the method was immunoSEQ multiplex PCR. The repertoire consists of about 130,000 clones, with roughly 83% occurring once and the leading ten covering 10% to 15%. Sequences were derived from PBMCs, sampled after 12 months of ibrutinib treatment. Every receptor here comes from a human donor with chronic lymphocytic leukemia.

This rearrangement joins TRBV4-2 to TRBJ2-7; tentative D call: TRBD2 (5 bases). The V end was cut by 3 bases, the J end by 4 bases, with 10 bases between. Germline V gene sequence: CDR1 LGHNA, CDR2 YNFKEQ. The CDR3 sequence is 13 residues long. The CDR3 reads CASSHLRGYEQYF. The DNA for the CDR3 is TGTGCCAGCAGCCACCTCCGGGGATACGAGCAGTACTTC.

This clone has a handful of counts. This chain uses TRBV27 with TRBJ2-1; tentatively, D is TRBD1 or TRBD2 (5 bases each). Germline CDR1 reads MNHEY; CDR2 reads SMNVEV (reference sequence). This CDR3 spans 15 amino acids. Trimming removed 3 bases from V and 6 bases from J, with 15 bases in between. CDR3 protein: CASSFSVGTINEQFF. The CDR3 DNA reads TGTGCCAGCAGTTTTTCCGTCGGGACGATCAATGAGCAGTTCTTC.

This chain joins TRBV29-1 and TRBJ2-3; D not certain. The V and J ends lost 6 bases and 2 bases respectively, with 12 bases between them. CDR1 SQVTM and CDR2 ANQGSEA come from the germline V gene. This CDR3 spans 13 amino acids. The CDR3 coding sequence is TGCAGCGTGGTAGGAGTTGTCACAGATACGCAGTATTTT. Its translation: CSVVGVVTDTQYF.

This chain uses TRBV19 with TRBJ2-4; 8 bases fit TRBD1. From germline, CDR1 is LNHDA and CDR2 SQIVND (reference sequence). The V and J ends lost 5 bases and 3 bases, in that order; junction bases with no gene match: 12. The length of the CDR3 is 17 residues. CDR3 nucleotides: TGTGCCAGTAGTGTGCAGGGGGCACTGGGGGTCAAAAACATTCAGTACTTC. Translating it yields CASSVQGALGVKNIQYF.

This chain joins TRBV10-3 and TRBJ2-5; a possible D gene is TRBD1 (5 bases). V dropped 0 bases and J dropped 4 bases, with 12 bases sitting between them. From germline, CDR1 is ENHRY and CDR2 SYGVKD. This CDR3 has 15 residues. The CDR3 loop is CAISESRRVGETQYF. CDR3 bases: TGTGCCATCAGTGAGTCGCGCAGGGTTGGAGAGACCCAGTACTTC.

This clone was recorded once. The V gene is TRBV11-2, the J gene TRBJ2-3; 7 bases align to TRBD1. The CDR3 sequence is 16 residues long. Trimming cost V 5 bases and J 5 bases; bases outside gene matches: 13. Germline V gene lookup returns CDR1 SGHAT and CDR2 FQNNGV. Written as DNA, the CDR3 is TGTGCCAGCAGCCCTCTTCGAGGGGGCCTGGTAGATACGCAGTATTTT. The encoded protein is CASSPLRGGLVDTQYF.

The gene calls are TRBV7-9 and TRBJ2-3; D is ambiguous. The CDR3 is made up of 13 amino acids. CDR1 and CDR2 from the germline V gene are SEHNR and FQNEAQ (reference sequence). The V end lost 1 base, the J end lost 1 base, and 3 bases lay between the germline ends. The CDR3 DNA is TGTGCCAGCAGCTTAGATGGCACAGATACGCAGTATTTT. It yields the protein CASSLDGTDTQYF. Full variable domain (outside the CDR3, taken from reference TRBV7-9 and TRBJ2-3): DTGVSQNPRHKITKRGQNVTFRCDPISEHNRLYWYRQTLGQGPEFLTYFQNEAQLEKSRLLSDRFSAERPKGSFSTLEIQRTEQGDSAMYLCASSLDGTDTQYFGPGTRLTVL.

The CDR3 nucleotides are TGTGCCAGCAGTTCCCCGCGCACTGAAGCTTTCTTT. Its translation: CASSSPRTEAFF. The gene calls are TRBV6-1 and TRBJ1-1, with D hard to call. The germline V gene has CDR1 MNHNS and CDR2 SASEGT. V was trimmed by 5 bases and J by 4 bases, leaving 8 bases between them. The CDR3 loop spans 12 amino acids.

V usage is TRBV6-5 and J usage is TRBJ2-3, with TRBD1 matching over 7 bases. Trimming took 6 bases from V and 5 from J; bases not matched to a gene: 11. Germline loops: CDR1 MNHEY, CDR2 SVGAGI. The CDR3 length is 15 residues. As DNA, the CDR3 is TGTGCCAGCAGCCCGGGGCAGGGGGTGGTAGATACGCAGTATTTT. It yields the protein CASSPGQGVVDTQYF.

This chain connects TRBV5-8 to TRBJ1-5, with 8 bases that match TRBD1. V lost 3 bases and J lost 4; bases outside the gene matches: 6. The CDR3 spans 15 residues. Germline CDR1 SGHTS, CDR2 YDEGEE. The CDR3 here is CASSYYRGTNQPQHF. In DNA form, the CDR3 reads TGTGCCAGCAGCTATTACAGGGGGACGAATCAGCCCCAGCATTTT. The variable domain in full, completed from reference TRBV5-8 and TRBJ1-5, reads EAGVTQSPTHLIKTRGQQATLRCSPISGHTSVYWYQQALGLGLQFLLWYDEGEERNRGNFPPRFSGRQFPNYSSELNVNALELEDSALYLCASSYYRGTNQPQHFGDGTRLSIL.

This chain connects TRBV7-6 to TRBJ2-3, with a possible D match to TRBD2 (5 bases). V lost 5 bases, J lost 2 bases, and 11 bases lay in between. Germline V gives CDR1 SGHVS, CDR2 FNYEAQ. The CDR3 consists of 14 residues. CDR3 sequence reads: CASSMDWNTDTQYF. For the CDR3, the DNA is TGTGCCAGCAGCATGGACTGGAACACAGATACGCAGTATTTT.

The chain uses TRBV7-8 and TRBJ2-7, with TRBD2 matching over 9 bases. The CDR3 runs 15 residues. From germline, CDR1 is SGHVS and CDR2 FQNEAQ. The junction had 7 bases not matched to a gene; V was cut back by 0 bases and J by 7 bases. The CDR3 DNA is TGTGCCAGCAGCTTAGCGCTAGCGGGAACGCAGGAGCAGTACTTC. It specifies CASSLALAGTQEQYF. Complete variable domain (other parts from reference TRBV7-8 and TRBJ2-7): GAGVSQSPRYKVAKRGQDVALRCDPISGHVSLFWYQQALGQGPEFLTYFQNEAQLDKSGLPSDRFFAERPEGSVSTLKIQRTQQEDSAVYLCASSLALAGTQEQYFGPGTRLTVT.

This clone was observed a handful of times. This rearrangement joins TRBV14 to TRBJ2-5, with TRBD2 matching 10 bases. Trimming at V came to 4 bases and at J to 5 bases, leaving 4 bases not matched to a gene. The germline CDR1 and CDR2 sequences are SGHDN and FVKESK. This CDR3 has 14 amino acids. CDR3 in amino acids: CASSLSGRRETQYF. The CDR3 DNA is TGTGCCAGCAGCCTTAGCGGGAGGAGGGAGACCCAGTACTTC.

The rearrangement uses TRBV5-1 and TRBJ2-7, with D perhaps matching TRBD1 (6 bases). Trimming removed 0 bases at V and 4 bases at J, with 17 bases between. The germline gives CDR1 SGHRS, CDR2 YFSETQ. The CDR3 consists of 16 residues. The CDR3 DNA is TGCGCCAGCAGCTTGGAGGGTCAGGGGTATAGGTACGAGCAGTACTTC. Translating gives CASSLEGQGYRYEQYF.

V is TRBV11-3 and J is TRBJ1-1, with 7 positions matching TRBD1. V was pared by 3 bases and J by 4 bases, with 2 bases of the junction left unmatched. This CDR3 region has 13 residues. The germline CDR1 and CDR2 sequences are SGHNT and YENEEA. The CDR3 nucleotides are TGTGCCAGCAGCTTCAACAGGGGCACTGAAGCTTTCTTT. This sequence encodes CASSFNRGTEAFF.

The rearrangement uses TRBV19 and TRBJ2-7; D not resolved. The CDR3 loop spans 10 amino acids. V lost 7 bases, J lost 6 bases, and 7 bases lay in between. Looked up from germline, CDR1 is LNHDA and CDR2 is SQIVND (reference sequence). The DNA for the CDR3 is TGTGCCAGTATTGGAATCGAGCAGTACTTC. Its protein is CASIGIEQYF.

The rearrangement uses TRBV7-2 and TRBJ1-3; perhaps TRBD1 as D (6 bases). Trimming pared 3 bases from V and 0 bases from J, leaving 12 bases between. Germline V gene lookup returns CDR1 SGHTA and CDR2 FQGNSA. The CDR3 spans 16 residues. The DNA for the CDR3 is TGTGCCAGCAGCTTCCCAGGGGAAAGCTCTGGAAACACCATATATTTT. Amino acids: CASSFPGESSGNTIYF. The whole variable domain, filled in from reference TRBV7-2 and TRBJ1-3, reads GAGVSQSPSNKVTEKGKDVELRCDPISGHTALYWYRQSLGQGLEFLIYFQGNSAPDKSGLPSDRFSAERTGGSVSTLTIQRTQQEDSAVYLCASSFPGESSGNTIYFGEGSWLTVV.

The V call is TRBV7-2, the J call TRBJ2-1; TRBD2 matches 10 bases. Germline trimming cut 5 bases from V and 5 bases from J; bases unmatched to any gene: 3. CDR1 and CDR2 (germline): SGHTA, FQGNSA. The CDR3 has 14 amino acids. The CDR3 spells CASSKGLADNEQFF. The CDR3 coding sequence is TGTGCCAGCAGCAAAGGACTAGCGGACAATGAGCAGTTCTTC.

The chain has TRBV7-3 and TRBJ2-1; TRBD2 matches 7 bases. With 5 bases clipped from V and 10 bases from J, the junction kept 14 bases outside the gene matches. This CDR3 contains 15 residues. The V gene's germline CDR1 is SGHTA and CDR2 FQGTGA. CDR3 nucleotide sequence: TGTGCCAGCAGCCTCAGGCGGGGGAATCCGGACGAGCAGTTCTTC. The encoded protein is CASSLRRGNPDEQFF. Complete variable domain (other parts from reference TRBV7-3 and TRBJ2-1): GAGVSQTPSNKVTEKGKYVELRCDPISGHTALYWYRQSLGQGPEFLIYFQGTGAADDSGLPNDRFFAVRPEGSVSTLKIQRTERGDSAVYLCASSLRRGNPDEQFFGPGTRLTVL.

The rearrangement uses TRBV28 and TRBJ2-1; D is possibly TRBD1 or TRBD2 (5 bases each). V lost 7 bases and J 1 base, leaving 17 bases between the germline ends. Germline V CDR1 and CDR2: MDHEN, SYDVKM. The CDR3 is 16 residues long. The CDR3 protein is CASKRVGTASYNEQFF. CDR3 coding DNA: TGTGCCAGCAAAAGAGTAGGGACCGCGTCCTACAATGAGCAGTTCTTC.

A few counts support this clone. The chain is built from TRBV18 and TRBJ1-4; tentative D call: TRBD1 (6 bases). CDR3 length: 15 residues. V was cut by 3 bases and J by 6 bases, with 14 bases left in between. Germline CDR1 reads KGHSH; CDR2 reads LQKENI. As DNA, the CDR3 is TGTGCCAGCTCACCTGGACGGGGGGCCTATGAAAAACTGTTTTTT. It codes for CASSPGRGAYEKLFF.

This clone occurred a few times. The chain carries TRBV5-4 and TRBJ2-2; D perhaps matches TRBD1 (7 bases). Trimming removed 0 bases at V and 5 bases at J, with 14 bases between. Germline V gene sequence: CDR1 SGHNT, CDR2 YYREEE (reference sequence). The CDR3 contains 16 residues. The CDR3 sequence is CASSLEAGQRTGELFF. The CDR3, as DNA: TGTGCCAGCAGCTTGGAGGCGGGACAGAGGACCGGGGAGCTGTTTTTT.

The chain combines TRBV4-2 with TRBJ2-1; 8 bases are shared with TRBD2. Trimming at V came to 10 bases and at J to 0 bases, leaving 11 bases not matched to a gene. The CDR3 consists of 16 residues. Germline CDR1 and CDR2: LGHNA and YNFKEQ. In DNA, the CDR3 is TGTGCCACTCAAGGGGTACTAGCGGACTCCTACAATGAGCAGTTCTTC. Its translation is CATQGVLADSYNEQFF.

The genes are TRBV7-9 and TRBJ2-5, with D possibly being TRBD2 (5 bases). In germline, CDR1 is SEHNR, CDR2 FQNEAQ (reference sequence). The CDR3 extends over 15 amino acids. Trimming removed 5 bases from V and 2 bases from J, with 15 bases in between. CDR3: CASSLPRVGQETQYF. The DNA of the CDR3 is TGTGCCAGCAGCCTCCCGCGGGTGGGTCAAGAGACCCAGTACTTC.

The gene calls are TRBV7-2 and TRBJ1-5; D not certain. The CDR3 contains 14 residues. In germline, CDR1 is SGHTA, CDR2 FQGNSA. Trimming left V 1 base short and J 0 bases short, with 4 bases between. CDR3 sequence: CASSLGHSNQPQHF. CDR3 nucleotide sequence: TGTGCCAGCAGCTTAGGGCATAGCAATCAGCCCCAGCATTTT.

This clone was observed a few times. The rearrangement joins TRBV13 to TRBJ2-7, with TRBD1 matching 8 bases. This CDR3 spans 15 amino acids. Germline-derived CDR1 and CDR2 are PRHDT and FYEKMQ (reference sequence). The V gene end was trimmed by 5 bases and the J gene end by 3 bases; junction bases not matched to a gene: 9. CDR3 amino acids: CASSRTGTGYYEQYF. The CDR3 DNA reads TGTGCCAGCAGCCGTACCGGGACAGGCTACTACGAGCAGTACTTC.

This clone has just one count. The chain employs TRBV5-4 and TRBJ2-5, with 14 nucleotides matching TRBD2. Germline values: CDR1 SGHNT, CDR2 YYREEE (reference sequence). The CDR3 has 16 residues. The ends lost 4 bases at V and 4 bases at J; junction bases unmatched: 6. DNA for the CDR3: TGTGCCAGCAGCCAGACTAGCGGGAGGGTGGTAGAGACCCAGTACTTC. Translating gives CASSQTSGRVVETQYF.

The V gene is TRBV6-1, the J gene TRBJ2-6, with 8 bases identical to TRBD2. The junction had 3 bases not matched to a gene; V was cut back by 4 bases and J by 4 bases. The CDR3 totals 15 residues. Germline CDR1 and CDR2: MNHNS and SASEGT. CDR3 residues: CASSAREGGANVLTF. The DNA for the CDR3 is TGTGCCAGCAGTGCACGGGAGGGAGGGGCCAACGTCCTGACTTTC.

There are many counts of this clone. The chain joins TRBV6-1 to TRBJ2-4; D not resolved. CDR3 length equals 14 residues. V was cut by 4 bases and J by 9 bases, with 16 bases left in between. CDR1 is MNHNS, CDR2 SASEGT, per germline. The CDR3 loop is CASSVRSRLGIQYF. The CDR3 DNA sequence: TGTGCCAGCAGTGTGCGTTCTCGGCTAGGCATTCAGTACTTC.

This CDR3 reads CASSFVGGQHGELFF. The CDR3, as DNA: TGCGCCAGCAGCTTCGTTGGGGGGCAACACGGGGAGCTGTTTTTT. The chain uses TRBV5-1 and TRBJ2-2; either TRBD1 or TRBD2 may fit D (6 bases each). This CDR3 region has 15 residues. Germline values: CDR1 SGHRS, CDR2 YFSETQ. V gave up 2 bases and J gave up 7 bases, with 15 bases separating them.